These T cell receptor beta chains were read from a single sample in a study of vaccination and CD4 T cells after COVID-19. Their antigens are not known. MiXCR, applied by TCRdb to the PCR reads, yields one record per CDR3 protein. The table records just under 20,000 distinct CDR3 sequences, 44% of them present only once. Sequencing used CD4+ T cells from blood, cultured in vitro, obtained before SARS-CoV-2 vaccination. The receptors derive from a human donor who had recovered from COVID-19. Each CDR3 is given without its conserved first and last residue.

v_gene | CDR3aa
TRBV20-1 | SARDPGSRNQPQH
TRBV5-1 | ASSLVTSGSYEQY
TRBV20-1 | SARAMAVGYT
TRBV19 | ASSISGTSGRREYNEQF
TRBV5-6 | ASSFSGRAADTQY
TRBV20-1 | SASRTDLGLH
TRBV6-1 | ASVPGLAGEEDTGELF
TRBV15 | ATSPRSGAGSPLH
TRBV5-1 | ASSFDSGGAF
TRBV7-2 | ASSQQGFTEAF
TRBV9 | ASSVAGVDTEAF
TRBV19 | ASATKDTQY
TRBV6-1 | ASSQRGGSHNEQF
TRBV11-3 | ASSLGGGRAEAF
TRBV4-1 | ASSQDRGQGNTEAF
TRBV6-1 | ASSPGLPSYEQY
TRBV6-5 | ASSYSLDQPQH
TRBV15 | ATSGDRKLAKNIQY
TRBV20-1 | SAIRAEEQY
TRBV20-1 | RAPDTQY
TRBV20-1 | SASLDSTNEKLF
TRBV20-1 | SAGWTDNEQF
TRBV12-3/TRBV12-4 | ASFRREFNTGELF
TRBV18 | ASSPRGEGIGKS
TRBV29-1 | SAADPTTQETQY
TRBV5-5 | ASSLSDSPLH
TRBV6-5 | ASSYSGTVNTEAF
TRBV15 | ATSRGTSGFTDTQY
TRBV9 | ASSDRAQGTQY
TRBV5-1 | ASRTYGTGSSPLH
TRBV20-1 | SASVGSGASYEQY
TRBV6-2/TRBV6-3 | ASSYPTHSGTGWGTEAF
TRBV24-1 | ATSDLRDRQSGTQY
TRBV7-6 | ASSQGVLAGSSQETQY
TRBV28 | ASSLVSGLASDTQY
TRBV4-1 | ASSHPPRGTSSYEQY
TRBV20-1 | SARDSRIMNTEAF
TRBV28 | ASSPLGVAGYT
TRBV12-3/TRBV12-4 | ASTRSGGVDEQF
TRBV27 | ASSYAGAHEWETQY
TRBV7-2 | ASSPPNQPQH
TRBV11-3 | ASSVQRGMNTEAF
TRBV15 | ATSRGRATETQY
TRBV7-2 | ASSLGIGRATNYGYT
TRBV7-9 | ASSLISGGRVAGWNEQF
TRBV25-1 | ASSAGTGGLSPLH
TRBV27 | ASSLGGYNSPLH